The present T cell receptor beta chain was sequenced within a study of blood T cell repertoires in COVID-19. Study details: From the United States, Italy and Spain came samples of acute and convalescent COVID-19.

The germline gives CDR1 SGHRS, CDR2 YFSETQ. J gave up 8 bases and V 2 bases, and 7 bases lay outside the gene matches. CDR3 length: 15 amino acids. Original data processing: How many nucleated cells were present was estimated from reference gene primer amplification. Profiled with immunoSEQ multiplex PCR; TCRdb holds only in-frame clones, not every one. The V and J calls and clone size were taken over from that table, and D and trimming were inferred from the DNA. The sample lists about 410,000 clones, about 90% occurring once. The clonotype was recovered from a man in his late teens or twenties who had recovered from COVID-19. The sequencing sample was made of PBMCs or T cells enriched from blood (not recorded which). The chain employs TRBV5-1 and TRBJ2-1; 10 bases match TRBD2. As DNA, the CDR3 is TGCGCCAGCAGCTTAGCGGGAGGGGGATGGGATGAGCAGTTCTTC. Protein: CASSLAGGGWDEQFF.